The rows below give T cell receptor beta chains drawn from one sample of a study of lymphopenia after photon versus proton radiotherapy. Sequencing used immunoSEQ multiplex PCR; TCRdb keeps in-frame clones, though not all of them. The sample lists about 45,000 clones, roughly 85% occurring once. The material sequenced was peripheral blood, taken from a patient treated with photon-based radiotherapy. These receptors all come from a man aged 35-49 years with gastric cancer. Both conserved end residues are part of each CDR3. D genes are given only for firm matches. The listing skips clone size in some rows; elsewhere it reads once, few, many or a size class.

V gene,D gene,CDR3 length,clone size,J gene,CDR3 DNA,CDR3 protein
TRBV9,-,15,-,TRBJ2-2,TGTGCCAGCAGCGTAGATAATAGCAACACCGGGGAGCTGTTTTTT,CASSVDNSNTGELFF
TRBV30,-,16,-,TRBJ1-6,TGTGCCTGGAGCGACAGTACCAGGGATGGGGGTTCACCCCTCCACTTT,CAWSDSTRDGGSPLHF
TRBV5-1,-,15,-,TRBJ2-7,TGCGCCAGCAGCTTGGGGCAGACGAGCTCCTACGAGCAGTACTTC,CASSLGQTSSYEQYF
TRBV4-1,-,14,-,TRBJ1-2,TGCGCCAGCAGCCAGGCACAGGGTAACTATGGCTACACCTTC,CASSQAQGNYGYTF
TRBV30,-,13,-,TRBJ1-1,TGTGCCTGGAGAAAGGACAAAGCGACTGAAGCTTTCTTT,CAWRKDKATEAFF
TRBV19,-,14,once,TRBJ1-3,TGTGCCAGTAGCTTATCCGGCAGCCAAAACACCATATATTTT,CASSLSGSQNTIYF
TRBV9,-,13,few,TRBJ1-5,TGTGCCAGCAGCGTTGATGGACATCAGCCCCAGCATTTT,CASSVDGHQPQHF
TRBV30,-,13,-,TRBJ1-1,TGTGCCTGGAGTGTACAGTGGGCAGAGGAAGCTTTCTTT,CAWSVQWAEEAFF
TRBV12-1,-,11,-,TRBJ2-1,TGTGCCAGCAGCTTTGCGTATGAGCAGTTCTTC,CASSFAYEQFF
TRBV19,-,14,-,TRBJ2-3,TGTGCCACCCAGTTGGGGGGTGGTACAGATACGCAGTATTTT,CATQLGGGTDTQYF
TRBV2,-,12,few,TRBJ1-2,TGTGCCAGCAGTGATGGAGACTATGGCTACACCTTC,CASSDGDYGYTF
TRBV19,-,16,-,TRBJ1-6,TGTGCCAGTAGTCCGGGCAGAGGGATCTATAATTCACCCCTCCACTTT,CASSPGRGIYNSPLHF
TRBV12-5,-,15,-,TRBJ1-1,TGTGCTAGTGGTTTGGACCCTCTCAGGGGCACTGAAGCTTTCTTT,CASGLDPLRGTEAFF
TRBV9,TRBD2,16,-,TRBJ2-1,TGTGCCAGCAGCCCTAGCGGGGGTATGTCCTACAATGAGCAGTTCTTC,CASSPSGGMSYNEQFF
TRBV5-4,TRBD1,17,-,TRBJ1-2,TGTGCCAGCAGCTCGGACAGGGGGCGCTTCTTAAACTATGGCTACACCTTC,CASSSDRGRFLNYGYTF
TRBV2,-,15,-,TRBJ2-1,TGTGCCAGCAGTGATAGAGGGTTCACCTACAATGAGCAGTTCTTC,CASSDRGFTYNEQFF
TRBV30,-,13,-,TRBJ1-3,TGTGCCTGGTTGGCGGTATCTGGAAACACCATATATTTT,CAWLAVSGNTIYF
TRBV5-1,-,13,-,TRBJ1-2,TGCGCCAGCAGCTTGGCAGGGGAGTATGGCTACACCTTC,CASSLAGEYGYTF
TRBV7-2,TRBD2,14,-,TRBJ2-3,TGTGCCAGCAGCTCAGCGGGGGGCACAGATACGCAGTATTTT,CASSSAGGTDTQYF
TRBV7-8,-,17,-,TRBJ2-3,TGTGCCAGCAGCTTAGCTTGGCCAGTCAGTGGCACAGATACGCAGTATTTT,CASSLAWPVSGTDTQYF
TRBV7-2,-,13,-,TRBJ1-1,TGTGCCAGCAGCACCCAGGGGAACACTGAAGCTTTCTTT,CASSTQGNTEAFF
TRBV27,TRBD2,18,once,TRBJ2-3,TGTGCCACACGTTTTGGGGATATCTTAGCGGGGGGTACAGATACGCAGTATTTT,CATRFGDILAGGTDTQYF
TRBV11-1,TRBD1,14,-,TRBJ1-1,TGTGCCAGCAGCATTAACAGGGGACGGACTGAAGCTTTCTTT,CASSINRGRTEAFF
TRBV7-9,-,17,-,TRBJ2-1,TGTGCCAGCAGCTTGCGGACAGCCCGGTCCACCTACAATGAGCAGTTCTTC,CASSLRTARSTYNEQFF
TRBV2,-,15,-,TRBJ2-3,TGTGCCAGCAGTGACAGCCTAACCTACACAGATACGCAGTATTTT,CASSDSLTYTDTQYF
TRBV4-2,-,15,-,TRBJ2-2,TGTGCCAGCAGCTTTGCGGGACAGTACACCGGGGAGCTGTTTTTT,CASSFAGQYTGELFF
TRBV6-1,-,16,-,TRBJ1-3,TGTGCCAGCAGTGTTAGGCTGCATGTCTCTGGAAACACCATATATTTT,CASSVRLHVSGNTIYF
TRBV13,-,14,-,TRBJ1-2,TGTGCCAGCAGCGCCAAGACTGGTCCCTATGGCTACACCTTC,CASSAKTGPYGYTF
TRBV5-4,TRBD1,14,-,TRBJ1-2,TGTGCCAGCAGCGAGGGACAGAGAGAATATGGCTACACCTTC,CASSEGQREYGYTF
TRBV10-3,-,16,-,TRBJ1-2,TGTGCCATCAGTGAGTCGGGGGGCGCAGACAACTATGGCTACACCTTC,CAISESGGADNYGYTF
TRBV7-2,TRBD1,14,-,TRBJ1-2,TGTGCCAGCAGCCAGGGACAGACAGACTATGGCTACACCTTC,CASSQGQTDYGYTF
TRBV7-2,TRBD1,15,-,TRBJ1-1,TGTGCCAGCAGCCTCTGGGACAGGGTTGGCACTGAAGCTTTCTTT,CASSLWDRVGTEAFF
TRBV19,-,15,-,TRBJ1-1,TGTGCCAGTAGTATGACGACAGAGCCGAACACTGAAGCTTTCTTT,CASSMTTEPNTEAFF
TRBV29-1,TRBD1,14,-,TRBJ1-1,TGCAGCGTTGACTGGGGGACAGGGGTGACTGAAGCTTTCTTT,CSVDWGTGVTEAFF
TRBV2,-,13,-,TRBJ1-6,TGTGCCAGCAGTGATGAGACGGGAGGACCCCTCCACTTT,CASSDETGGPLHF
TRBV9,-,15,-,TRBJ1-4,TGTGCCAGCAGCGTAGGAGCTGGGTCCGGTGAAAAACTGTTTTTT,CASSVGAGSGEKLFF
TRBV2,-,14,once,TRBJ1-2,TGTGCCAGCAGTCCCCGGGGCTCCAGCTATGGCTACACCTTC,CASSPRGSSYGYTF
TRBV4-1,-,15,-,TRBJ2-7,TGCGCCAGCAGCCAAGACGGCAGCTCCCTTTACGAGCAGTACTTC,CASSQDGSSLYEQYF
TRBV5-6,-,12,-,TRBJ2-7,TGTGCCAGCAGCCCGGGGGACAGAAAGCAGTACTTC,CASSPGDRKQYF
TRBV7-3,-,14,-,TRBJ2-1,TGTGCCAGCAGCTTAAATGGGGGGCCGAATGAGCAGTTCTTC,CASSLNGGPNEQFF
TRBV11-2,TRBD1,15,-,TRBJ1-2,TGTGCCAGCAGCCCGGACAGGGGGACTAACTATGGCTACACCTTC,CASSPDRGTNYGYTF
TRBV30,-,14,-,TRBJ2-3,TGTGCCTGGAGTGTACTTGCAAGCACAGATACGCAGTATTTT,CAWSVLASTDTQYF
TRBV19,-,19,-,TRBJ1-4,TGTGCCAGTAGTATAGATCGGGGAGGTCCAAGGTCGACTAATGAAAAACTGTTTTTT,CASSIDRGGPRSTNEKLFF
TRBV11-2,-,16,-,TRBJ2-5,TGTGCCAGCAGCTACACAGGAGCAGGGTGGGGAGAGACCCAGTACTTC,CASSYTGAGWGETQYF
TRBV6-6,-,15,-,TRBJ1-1,TGTGCCAGCAGTTACTCGATGGGGTTCAACACTGAAGCTTTCTTT,CASSYSMGFNTEAFF
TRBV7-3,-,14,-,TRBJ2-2,TGTGCCAGCAGCTTAAGTGACGGGGTCTCCGTTCTGTTTTTT,CASSLSDGVSVLFF
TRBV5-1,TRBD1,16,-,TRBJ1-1,TGCGCCAGCAGCCCCGATCCCGGGACAGTGGCCACTGAAGCTTTCTTT,CASSPDPGTVATEAFF
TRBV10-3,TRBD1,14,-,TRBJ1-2,TGTGCCATCAGTGAAGGGCGGACAGGGGATGGCTACACCTTC,CAISEGRTGDGYTF
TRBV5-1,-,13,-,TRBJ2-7,TGCGCCAGCAGCTTGGGGTATAACTACGAGCAGTACTTC,CASSLGYNYEQYF
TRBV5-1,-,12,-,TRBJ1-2,TGCGCCACCCACAGGGACGGCTATGGCTACACCTTC,CATHRDGYGYTF
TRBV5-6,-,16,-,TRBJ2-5,TGTGCCAGCAGCTTATTAAGTAGCGGACAACAAGAGACCCAGTACTTC,CASSLLSSGQQETQYF